Each of the 32 T cell receptor beta chains below was sequenced from the same sample in a study of low-dose radiotherapy and immunotherapy resistance in tumors (dated by TCRdb to the early 2020s). Sequencing instrument: Illumina MiniSeq. First-strand cDNA was synthesized with Superscript III and a set of TRAV- and TRBV-specific primers, covering both TCRalpha and TCRbeta chains. TCRs were amplified for about 20 PCR cycles with Phusion, using a constant-region primer paired with the adapter attached to the V primers. In-frame beta chains were kept once TCRdb had trimmed the public reads at Q25 with fastp and called clones with MiXCR. Records with the same CDR3 protein are collapsed into one entry carrying the most frequent genes and DNA. A total of 39,000 or so distinct CDR3 sequences appear in this sample, more than 20% of them only once. The ten top clones hold roughly 8.3% of the sample. The time point label of this sample denotes: after trial treatment. The intended sense of this specimen's treatment or condition label: LDRT plus nivolumab, ipilimumab, low-dose cyclophosphamide and aspirin (RACIN trial).

Source: PBMCs, taken after low-dose radiotherapy plus immunotherapy. These receptors came from a female donor with ovarian cancer.

The chain has TRBV7-8 and TRBJ2-5; D may be TRBD2 (6 bases). Germline V gene sequence: CDR1 SGHVS, CDR2 FQNEAQ. Trimming removed 2 bases at V and 4 bases at J, with 17 bases between. The CDR3 extends over 16 amino acids. CDR3 loop: CASSLFGVAVRETQYF. The CDR3 DNA follows: TGTGCCAGCAGCTTATTTGGTGTAGCGGTTCGAGAGACCCAGTACTTC.

This clonotype occurred many times. The chain uses TRBV9 and TRBJ2-1; D gene uncertain. This CDR3 comprises 14 residues. CDR1 SGDLS and CDR2 YYNGEE come from the germline V gene. Trimming cost V 0 bases and J 0 bases, with 4 bases left between them. The CDR3 region is CASSVASSYNEQFF. The CDR3 DNA sequence: TGTGCCAGCAGCGTAGCTAGCTCCTACAATGAGCAGTTCTTC. The whole variable domain, remainder taken from reference TRBV9 and TRBJ2-1, is DSGVTQTPKHLITATGQRVTLRCSPRSGDLSVYWYQQSLDQGLQFLIQYYNGEERAKGNILERFSAQQFPDLHSELNLSSLELGDSALYFCASSVASSYNEQFFGPGTRLTVL.

This clonotype has just one count. The chain couples TRBV10-3 to TRBJ2-7; 10 nucleotides agree with TRBD2. Germline V gives CDR1 ENHRY, CDR2 SYGVKD. CDR3 size: 14 residues. The V gene end was trimmed by 6 bases and the J gene end by 3 bases; junction bases not matched to a gene: 5. In nucleotides, the CDR3 is TGTGCCATCAGGGTGGCTAGCGGGGGCTACGAGCAGTACTTC. The encoded protein is CAIRVASGGYEQYF.

The chain joins TRBV29-1 to TRBJ1-4, with D unclear. V was trimmed by 1 base and J by 10 bases, leaving 19 bases between them. The CDR3 runs to 15 residues. Germline V gene lookup returns CDR1 SQVTM and CDR2 ANQGSEA. The CDR3 reads CSVEVPSGFVGKLFF. As DNA, the CDR3 is TGCAGCGTTGAAGTTCCCTCCGGGTTCGTGGGAAAACTGTTTTTT.

This clonotype was found many times. The genes are TRBV28 and TRBJ1-4, with TRBD1 as a possible D gene (5 bases). V was shortened by 6 bases and J by 6 bases, with 14 bases between the two germline ends. The CDR3 extends over 14 amino acids. Germline assignment: CDR1 MDHEN and CDR2 SYDVKM. CDR3 DNA: TGTGCCAGCAGCGAGACAGCACGGGATGAAAAACTGTTTTTT. It codes for CASSETARDEKLFF.

This clonotype was observed many times. The rearrangement joins TRBV19 to TRBJ1-2, with D possibly TRBD1 on 5 matching bases. V was pared by 6 bases and J by 4 bases, with 18 bases between. Germline assignment: CDR1 LNHDA and CDR2 SQIVND (reference sequence). This CDR3 has 15 amino acids. Here the CDR3 reads CASSSGPGGVYGYTF. In nucleotides, the CDR3 is TGTGCCAGTAGCTCGGGACCCGGAGGAGTCTATGGCTACACCTTC.

This clonotype was seen ten or more times. V usage is TRBV19 and J usage is TRBJ1-3; D not resolved. The germline V and J ends were trimmed by 7 bases and 0 bases, with 7 bases remaining between them. Germline values: CDR1 LNHDA, CDR2 SQIVND (reference sequence). The CDR3 spans 13 residues. CDR3 coding DNA: TGTGCCAGTACTGGCGACTCTGGAAACACCATATATTTT. This encodes CASTGDSGNTIYF.

On this clonotype: A far larger clone is just one base off, so this is likely a read error. The genes are TRBV29-1 and TRBJ2-7; the D gene could be TRBD1 or TRBD2 (5 bases each). The CDR3 covers 11 residues. Deletions cut 5 bases from V and 7 bases from J, with 12 bases between. Germline V lookup: CDR1 SQVTM, CDR2 ANQGSEA. CDR3 DNA: TGCAGCGTTACTAGGGGCAATGAGCAGTACTTC. It yields the protein CSVTRGNEQYF.

The chain employs TRBV27 and TRBJ2-1, with 7 bases aligning to TRBD2. Trimming removed 3 bases from V and 7 bases from J; junction bases left unmatched: 9. In germline, CDR1 is MNHEY, CDR2 SMNVEV (reference sequence). This CDR3 has 15 amino acids. The CDR3 DNA sequence: TGTGCCAGCAGTTTCCCAGCGGGGAGGGAAAATGAGCAGTTCTTC. This sequence encodes CASSFPAGRENEQFF.

This clonotype occurred many times. The J gene is TRBJ2-2, the V gene TRBV27; the D call may be TRBD1 or TRBD2 (6 bases each). Germline V lookup: CDR1 MNHEY, CDR2 SMNVEV (reference sequence). CDR3 length equals 16 residues. Trimming pared 2 bases from V and 3 bases from J, leaving 13 bases between. CDR3 protein: CASSLRGVLHTGELFF. The CDR3 DNA sequence: TGTGCCAGCAGTTTAAGGGGGGTGTTGCACACCGGGGAGCTGTTTTTT.

This clonotype was counted at least ten times. The chain employs TRBV20-1 and TRBJ2-2, with D possibly TRBD2 on 7 matching bases. CDR3 length: 16 residues. CDR1 is DFQATT and CDR2 is SNEGSKA in the germline V gene (reference sequence). Trimming removed 1 base at V and 3 bases at J, with 15 bases between. In DNA form, the CDR3 reads TGCAGTGCTAGAGCGGTTCAAGGGGGGGACACCGGGGAGCTGTTTTTT. As protein: CSARAVQGGDTGELFF.

The sample holds many counts of this clonotype. J is TRBJ1-2 and V is TRBV29-1; TRBD1 aligns across 7 bases. CDR3 length: 12 residues. V lost 7 bases, J lost 8 bases, and 10 bases stayed unmatched. Germline V gene lookup returns CDR1 SQVTM and CDR2 ANQGSEA. Here the CDR3 DNA reads TGCAGCGCTAAGACAGGGCCCGCCGGCTACACCTTC. It yields the protein CSAKTGPAGYTF.

This clonotype showed up many times. The V and J genes are TRBV12-3 or TRBV12-4 and TRBJ2-2; 11 bases agree with TRBD2. This CDR3 region has 16 residues. V lost 6 bases, J lost 1 base, and 4 bases stayed unmatched. This CDR3 is CASRASGGLNTGELFF. Here the CDR3 DNA reads TGTGCCAGCAGGGCTAGCGGGGGGTTGAACACCGGGGAGCTGTTTTTT.

There are many counts of this clonotype. The CDR3 nucleotides read TGTGCCAGCAGCCCCCTGGACCGAGCTGGTGTTCAGGGCTACACCTTC. Translation: CASSPLDRAGVQGYTF. This sequence joins TRBV14 and TRBJ1-2; D remains unclear. The germline V gene encodes CDR1 SGHDN and CDR2 FVKESK. Trimming took 4 bases from V and 8 from J, leaving 23 bases between them. This CDR3 spans 16 amino acids.

In regard to this clonotype: A read error is likely, as this CDR3 ends without the conserved phenylalanine or tryptophan. It is unclear where the CDR3 begins or ends on the DNA, so no DNA is shown, and the CDR3 is as TCRdb lists it. The CDR3 is CATSRWDRERGEKRFS. The chain joins TRBV15 to TRBJ1-4; the table gives TRBD1 as D, unverified against the DNA. CDR1 is LNHNV, CDR2 YYDKDF, per germline (reference sequence). The CDR3 totals 16 residues, both ends included.

The chain links TRBV12-3 or TRBV12-4 to TRBJ2-7; no clear D gene. The CDR3 is made up of 12 amino acids. V lost 3 bases and J 8 bases, leaving 11 bases between the germline ends. The CDR3 sequence: CASSLGWPQQYF. The CDR3 DNA sequence: TGTGCCAGCAGTTTGGGCTGGCCTCAGCAGTACTTC.

This clonotype occurred a few times. The V and J genes are TRBV19 and TRBJ2-1; D unresolved. In germline, CDR1 is LNHDA, CDR2 SQIVND (reference sequence). CDR3 length equals 13 residues. V lost 4 bases and J lost 6, with 10 bases in between. The CDR3 DNA reads TGTGCCAGTAGTACTCGATACTTCAATGAGCAGTTCTTC. Translation gives CASSTRYFNEQFF. Drawing the rest from reference TRBV19 and TRBJ2-1, the complete variable domain is DGGITQSPKYLFRKEGQNVTLSCEQNLNHDAMYWYRQDPGQGLRLIYYSQIVNDFQKGDIAEGYSVSREKKESFPLTVTSAQKNPTAFYLCASSTRYFNEQFFGPGTRLTVL.

This clonotype was found many times. The rearrangement uses TRBV5-5 and TRBJ1-4, with 7 bases lining up with TRBD1. Germline V gene sequence: CDR1 SGHKS, CDR2 YYEKEE (reference sequence). The trim removed 4 bases at V and 5 bases at J, leaving 8 bases unmatched. The CDR3 is 15 residues long. CDR3 DNA sequence: TGTGCCAGCAGCGCGTGGGACAGCCTCAATGAAAAACTGTTTTTT. It yields the protein CASSAWDSLNEKLFF.

This clonotype counts as medium-sized. The chain uses TRBV4-1 and TRBJ2-2; TRBD1 agrees at 8 bases. CDR1 MGHRA and CDR2 YSYEKL come from the germline V gene. This CDR3 is 15 amino acids long. V was pared by 3 bases and J by 6 bases, with 6 bases of the junction left unmatched. The CDR3: CASSQVTGGAGELFF. DNA of the CDR3: TGCGCCAGCAGCCAGGTCACAGGGGGAGCCGGGGAGCTGTTTTTT.

This clonotype has a count of ten or more. This chain connects TRBV3-1 to TRBJ2-1, with a weak D call TRBD1 (7 bases). The germline CDR1 and CDR2 sequences are LGHDT and YNNKEL (reference sequence). V was clipped by 7 bases and J by 7 bases, with 17 bases between them. The CDR3 covers 14 residues. As DNA, the CDR3 is TGTGCCAGCACAGGGGTGGCAGGGGGGAATGAGCAGTTCTTC. Translation: CASTGVAGGNEQFF.

This clonotype has ten or more counts. V gene TRBV20-1 combines with J gene TRBJ2-5; 8 positions agree with TRBD1. Looked up from germline, CDR1 is DFQATT and CDR2 is SNEGSKA (reference sequence). This CDR3 has 13 amino acids. Trimming at V came to 6 bases and at J to 4 bases, leaving 7 bases not matched to a gene. The CDR3 DNA reads TGCAGTGCATCGACAGGGGTCCGAGAGACCCAGTACTTC. It translates to CSASTGVRETQYF.

This clonotype occurred a few times. One base separates it from a far larger clone, so it is likely a read error. The chain employs TRBV28 and TRBJ2-7; the D gene is possibly TRBD2 (6 bases). The germline gives CDR1 MDHEN, CDR2 SYDVKM. Trimming stripped 3 bases from V and 7 bases from J, with 19 bases between. CDR3 length: 15 amino acids. CDR3 sequence (DNA): TGTGCCAGCAGTTTCGGCGGGATACCATACAATGAGCAGTACTTC. Encoded protein: CASSFGGIPYNEQYF.

This clonotype was found many times. The chain recombines TRBV12-3 or TRBV12-4 with TRBJ2-7, with TRBD1 as a possible D gene (6 bases). The length of the CDR3 is 17 residues. V was pared by 7 bases and J by 5 bases, with 27 bases between. The CDR3 reads CASITLPGHPRSHEQYF. The CDR3 nucleotides are TGTGCCAGCATTACCTTACCGGGACACCCAAGAAGCCACGAGCAGTACTTC.

This clonotype appeared many times. The chain has TRBV15 and TRBJ2-3; D is tentatively TRBD1 or TRBD2 (6 bases each). Trimming took off 0 bases at V and 2 bases at J, with 9 bases between the two ends. The CDR3 is 15 amino acids. CDR1 and CDR2 (germline): LNHNV, YYDKDF (reference sequence). In DNA form, the CDR3 reads TGTGCCACCAGCAGAGAAGGGGGGCCCACAGATACGCAGTATTTT. Translation: CATSREGGPTDTQYF.

By its share, this clonotype is medium-sized. In nucleotides, the CDR3 is TGTGCCAGCATTCCCTTCAGGACAGGGTGGCCAGATACGCAGTATTTT. The encoded protein is CASIPFRTGWPDTQYF. V is TRBV28 and J is TRBJ2-3; 8 bases are shared with TRBD1. CDR3 length equals 16 residues. With V trimmed by 7 bases and J by 4 bases, 13 bases remained unmatched. Germline V lookup: CDR1 MDHEN, CDR2 SYDVKM.

This clonotype was seen only a few times. The chain employs TRBV18 and TRBJ1-1; perhaps TRBD1 as D (5 bases). From germline, CDR1 is KGHSH and CDR2 LQKENI. The CDR3 has 12 residues. The V gene lost 8 bases and the J gene lost 9 bases, with 16 bases spanning the gap. The chain's CDR3 is CASGGGTDKAFF. The DNA for the CDR3 is TGTGCCAGCGGCGGAGGGACGGACAAAGCTTTCTTT.

This clonotype came up many times. The rearrangement joins TRBV7-2 to TRBJ2-7; unclear D gene. There are 12 residues in the CDR3. Germline CDR1 reads SGHTA; CDR2 reads FQGNSA. Deletions cut 1 base from V and 6 bases from J, with 7 bases between. The CDR3 DNA follows: TGTGCCAGCAGCTTAGGGCCTGGCGAGCAGTACTTC. It codes for CASSLGPGEQYF.

The genes are TRBV6-5 and TRBJ2-2; D gene ambiguous. The CDR3 length is 13 residues. Germline values: CDR1 MNHEY, CDR2 SVGAGI. V was shortened by 0 bases and J by 4 bases, with 3 bases between the two germline ends. As DNA, the CDR3 is TGTGCCAGCAGTTACTCCTTCACCGGGGAGCTGTTTTTT. Translation gives CASSYSFTGELFF.

V is TRBV7-2 and J is TRBJ2-3; 14 bases align to TRBD2. The CDR3 covers 16 residues. Germline V CDR1 and CDR2: SGHTA, FQGNSA. Germline trimming cut 6 bases from V and 3 bases from J; bases unmatched to any gene: 5. CDR3 bases: TGTGCCAGCAGGTCAGGACTAGCGGGAGGAACAGATACGCAGTATTTT. This encodes CASRSGLAGGTDTQYF.

The chain has TRBV28 and TRBJ2-7, with 9 bases matching TRBD1. V was clipped by 5 bases and J by 2 bases; unmatched bases: 10. CDR3 size: 16 residues. Germline values: CDR1 MDHEN, CDR2 SYDVKM. The CDR3 region is CASSATGTGNPYEQYF. In DNA, the CDR3 is TGTGCCAGCAGTGCAACCGGGACAGGGAATCCCTACGAGCAGTACTTC.

This clonotype has more than one count but fewer than ten. This chain connects TRBV2 to TRBJ2-7, with TRBD2 as a possible D gene (7 bases). V was cut by 8 bases and J by 6 bases, with 23 bases left in between. Germline assignment: CDR1 SNHLY and CDR2 FYNNEI. This CDR3 contains 15 residues. CDR3 DNA sequence: TGTGCCAGCGCTACCGAGGGGGGGAAGGTCGGCGAGCAGTACTTC. Its protein product is CASATEGGKVGEQYF.

This clonotype was recorded at least ten times. The chain couples TRBV29-1 to TRBJ2-5; D possibly corresponds to TRBD1 (5 bases). The germline V and J ends were trimmed by 4 bases and 1 base, with 16 bases remaining between them. The germline V gene has CDR1 SQVTM and CDR2 ANQGSEA. The length of the CDR3 is 15 residues. The CDR3 nucleotides are TGCAGCGTTGCAGGGATGGGGAAGGGCCAAGAGACCCAGTACTTC. It specifies CSVAGMGKGQETQYF.